This T cell receptor beta chain is drawn from a study of T-cell reconstitution after alpha-beta-depleted transplantation in children. This CDR3 spans 13 amino acids. V was cut by 8 bases and J by 5 bases, with 12 bases left in between. Germline CDR1 reads WSHSY; CDR2 reads SAAADI. Construction of the TCRbeta library involved unique molecular identifiers. TCRdb ran MiXCR on the PCR reads and lists one entry per CDR3 protein. The sample carries 83,000 or so distinct CDR3 sequences, 7% to 9% recorded once. This clonotype was counted ten times or more. The chain joins TRBV10-2 to TRBJ2-2; D uncertain. Sequencing was performed on PBMCs from the stem cell graft donor, taken from the stem cell graft. The receptor was derived from a human donor who donated a stem cell graft to a child with congenital amegakaryocytic thrombocytopenia. The DNA for the CDR3 is TGCGCCAGCGAGACAATAGGGACCGGGGAGCTGTTTTTT. It codes for CASETIGTGELFF.